This T cell receptor beta chain is drawn from a study of Graves' ophthalmopathy and Graves' hyperthyroidism. The study amplified TCR beta CDR3 regions using RNA transcripts. The library came from an HTBI-primed first-round RT-PCR and a second-round multiplex PCR. TCRdb re-called the multiplex PCR reads through MiXCR, storing one row per CDR3 protein. This table has about 550,000 distinct CDR3 sequences, less than 45% appearing once. Germline V lookup: CDR1 KGHDR, CDR2 SFDVKD. The CDR3 spans 14 residues. The V and J ends lost 12 bases and 2 bases respectively, with 18 bases between them. Each hyperthyroidism patient was newly diagnosed, with under 2 months' duration, and aged 18 to 65. Additional autoimmune diseases, uncontrolled infections, pregnancy or lactation disqualified patients. In this sample, this clonotype turned up a few times.

Sequencing was done on a sample of peripheral blood or thyroid tissue (not recorded which). This TCR derives from an adult man with Graves' hyperthyroidism. The chain is built from TRBV24-1 and TRBJ2-5; D uncertain. The DNA for the CDR3 is TGTGCCCCATTCGCAGTCCCGGTACAAGAGACCCAGTACTTC. Residues: CAPFAVPVQETQYF.